The 3 T cell receptor beta chains below come from one sample, sequenced in a study of T-cell reconstitution after alpha-beta-depleted transplantation in children. Unique molecular identifiers were used in preparing the TCRbeta library. TCRdb fed the PCR reads into MiXCR, producing one record per CDR3 protein. Among roughly 500,000 distinct CDR3 sequences listed, about a sixth were seen once. This material consisted of PBMCs from the stem cell graft donor, taken from the stem cell graft. All receptors derive from a human donor who donated a stem cell graft to a child with acute lymphoblastic leukemia.

This clonotype was observed a handful of times. CDR3 coding DNA: TGTGCCAGCAGTTGGCTAGCGGCGAGGCGCGAGCAGTACTTC. As protein: CASSWLAARREQYF. The chain carries TRBV6-2 or TRBV6-3 and TRBJ2-7; 7 bases map to TRBD2. V shed 4 bases and J 6 bases; nucleotides not matched to a gene: 9. Germline lookup yields CDR1 MNHEY and CDR2 SVGEGT. This CDR3 region has 14 residues.

The rearrangement links TRBV7-6 to TRBJ2-3; D unclear. This CDR3 comprises 12 residues. V gave up 3 bases and J gave up 5 bases, with 6 bases separating them. Germline CDR1 is SGHVS and CDR2 is FNYEAQ. CDR3 DNA sequence: TGTGCCAGCAGCTTTAGACAAGATACGCAGTATTTT. Protein product: CASSFRQDTQYF.

This clonotype was counted a few times. The genes are TRBV6-2 or TRBV6-3 and TRBJ2-1; 10 nucleotides agree with TRBD2. Germline-derived CDR1 and CDR2 are MNHEY and SVGEGT. Unmatched junction bases numbered 12, after V lost 5 bases and J lost 8 bases. The CDR3 is made up of 16 amino acids. In DNA, the CDR3 is TGTGCCAGCAGTCTAAGCGGGAGGGCCGAGTTGGATGAGCAGTTCTTC. It specifies CASSLSGRAELDEQFF.